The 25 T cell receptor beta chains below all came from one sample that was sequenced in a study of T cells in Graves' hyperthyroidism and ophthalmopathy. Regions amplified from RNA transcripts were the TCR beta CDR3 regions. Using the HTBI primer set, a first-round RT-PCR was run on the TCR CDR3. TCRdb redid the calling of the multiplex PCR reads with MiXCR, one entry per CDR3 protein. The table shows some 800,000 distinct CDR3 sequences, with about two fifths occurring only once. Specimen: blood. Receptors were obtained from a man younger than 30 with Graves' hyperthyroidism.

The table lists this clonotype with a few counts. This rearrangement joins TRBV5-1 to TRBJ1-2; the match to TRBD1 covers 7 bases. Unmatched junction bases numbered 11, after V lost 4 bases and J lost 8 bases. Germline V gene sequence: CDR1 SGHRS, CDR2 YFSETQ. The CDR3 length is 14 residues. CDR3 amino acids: CASSGGQDTHGYTF. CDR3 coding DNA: TGCGCCAGCAGCGGAGGACAGGACACCCACGGCTACACCTTC.

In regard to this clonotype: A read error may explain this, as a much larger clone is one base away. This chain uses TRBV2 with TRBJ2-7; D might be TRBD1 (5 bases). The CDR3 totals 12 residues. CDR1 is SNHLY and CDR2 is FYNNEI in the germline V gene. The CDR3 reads CATRVSSYGQYF. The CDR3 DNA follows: TGTGCCACCAGGGTCAGCTCCTACGGGCAGTACTTC. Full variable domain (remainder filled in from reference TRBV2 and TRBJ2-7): EPEVTQTPSHQVTQMGQEVILRCVPISNHLYFYWYRQILGQKVEFLVSFYNNEISEKSEIFDDQFSVERPDGSNFTLKIRSTKLEDSAMYFCATRVSSYGQYFGPGTRLTVT.

CDR3 region: CSVELRGNNYGYTF. The CDR3 DNA is TGCAGCGTTGAATTACGGGGAAATAACTATGGCTACACCTTC. V usage is TRBV29-1 and J usage is TRBJ1-2; D not certain. The CDR3 runs to 14 residues. From germline, CDR1 is SQVTM and CDR2 ANQGSEA. Trimming left V 2 bases short and J 1 base short, with 11 bases between.

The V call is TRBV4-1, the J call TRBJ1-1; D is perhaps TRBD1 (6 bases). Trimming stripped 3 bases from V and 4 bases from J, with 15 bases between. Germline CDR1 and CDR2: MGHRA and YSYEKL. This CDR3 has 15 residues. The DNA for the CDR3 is TGCGCCAGCAGCCACCCGGGACAAGGAATCACTGAAGCTTTCTTT. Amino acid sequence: CASSHPGQGITEAFF.

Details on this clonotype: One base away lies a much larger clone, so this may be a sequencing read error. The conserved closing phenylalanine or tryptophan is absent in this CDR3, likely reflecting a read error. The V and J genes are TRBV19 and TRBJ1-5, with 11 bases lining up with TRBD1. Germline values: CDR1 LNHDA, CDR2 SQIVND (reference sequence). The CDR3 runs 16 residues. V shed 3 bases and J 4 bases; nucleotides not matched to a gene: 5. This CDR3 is CASSIRDRGSNQPQHL. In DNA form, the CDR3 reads TGTGCCAGTAGTATTCGGGACAGGGGGTCGAATCAGCCCCAGCATCTT.

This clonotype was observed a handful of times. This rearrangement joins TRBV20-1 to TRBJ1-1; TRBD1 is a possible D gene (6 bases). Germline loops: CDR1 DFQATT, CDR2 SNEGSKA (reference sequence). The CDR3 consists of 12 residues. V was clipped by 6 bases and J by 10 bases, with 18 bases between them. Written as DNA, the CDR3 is TGCAGTGCAAGGGGGGAAGGAGGGCGAGCTTTCTTT. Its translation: CSARGEGGRAFF.

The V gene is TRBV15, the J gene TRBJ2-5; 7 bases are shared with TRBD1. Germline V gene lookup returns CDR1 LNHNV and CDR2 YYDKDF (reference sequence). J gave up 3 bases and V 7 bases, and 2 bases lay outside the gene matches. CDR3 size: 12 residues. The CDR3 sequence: CATNRGEETQYF. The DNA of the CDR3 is TGTGCCACCAACAGGGGAGAAGAGACCCAGTACTTC.

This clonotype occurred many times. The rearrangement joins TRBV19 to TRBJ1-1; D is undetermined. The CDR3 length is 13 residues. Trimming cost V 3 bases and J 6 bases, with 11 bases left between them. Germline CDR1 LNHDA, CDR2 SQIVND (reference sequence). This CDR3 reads CASSMGGHAEAFF. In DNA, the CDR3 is TGTGCCAGTAGTATGGGAGGGCACGCTGAAGCTTTCTTT.

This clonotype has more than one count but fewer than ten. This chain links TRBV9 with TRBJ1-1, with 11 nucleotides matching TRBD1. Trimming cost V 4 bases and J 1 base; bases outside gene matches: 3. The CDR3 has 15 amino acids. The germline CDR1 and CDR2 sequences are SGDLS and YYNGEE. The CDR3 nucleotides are TGTGCCAGCAGCCAGGGACAGGGGGAGAACACTGAAGCTTTCTTT. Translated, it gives CASSQGQGENTEAFF.

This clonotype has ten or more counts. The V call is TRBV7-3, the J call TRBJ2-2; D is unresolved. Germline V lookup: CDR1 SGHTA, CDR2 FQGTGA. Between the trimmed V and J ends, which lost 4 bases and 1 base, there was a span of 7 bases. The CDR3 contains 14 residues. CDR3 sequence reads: CASSWDVNTGELFF. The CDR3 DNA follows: TGTGCCAGCAGCTGGGATGTGAACACCGGGGAGCTGTTTTTT.

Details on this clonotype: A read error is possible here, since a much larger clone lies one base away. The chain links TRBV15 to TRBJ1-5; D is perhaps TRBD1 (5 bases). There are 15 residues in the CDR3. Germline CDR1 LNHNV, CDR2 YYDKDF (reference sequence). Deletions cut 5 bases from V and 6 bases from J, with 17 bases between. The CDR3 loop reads CATSDPGLRGQPQHF. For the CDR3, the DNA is TGTGCCACCAGCGACCCGGGGCTTAGAGGTCAGCCCCAGCATTTT.

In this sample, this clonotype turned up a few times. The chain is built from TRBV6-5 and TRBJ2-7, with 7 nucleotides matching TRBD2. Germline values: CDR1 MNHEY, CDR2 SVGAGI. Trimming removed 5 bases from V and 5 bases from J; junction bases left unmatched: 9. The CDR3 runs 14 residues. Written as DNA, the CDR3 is TGTGCCAGCAGTGGCGGACTAGGGAGAAACGAGCAGTACTTC. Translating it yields CASSGGLGRNEQYF.

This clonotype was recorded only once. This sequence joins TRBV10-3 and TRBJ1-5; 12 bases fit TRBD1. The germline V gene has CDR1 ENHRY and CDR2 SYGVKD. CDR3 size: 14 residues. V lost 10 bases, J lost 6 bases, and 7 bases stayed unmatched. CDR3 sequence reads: CATGTGGEGQPQHF. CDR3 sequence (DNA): TGTGCCACCGGGACAGGGGGCGAAGGTCAGCCCCAGCATTTT.

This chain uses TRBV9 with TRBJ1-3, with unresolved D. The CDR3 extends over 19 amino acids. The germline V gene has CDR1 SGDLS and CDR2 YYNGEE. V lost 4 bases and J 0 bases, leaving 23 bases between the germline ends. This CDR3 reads CASSPTKWKTDNSGNTIYF. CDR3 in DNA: TGTGCCAGCAGCCCTACAAAGTGGAAAACGGATAACTCTGGAAACACCATATATTTT. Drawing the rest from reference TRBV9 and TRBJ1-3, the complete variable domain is DSGVTQTPKHLITATGQRVTLRCSPRSGDLSVYWYQQSLDQGLQFLIQYYNGEERAKGNILERFSAQQFPDLHSELNLSSLELGDSALYFCASSPTKWKTDNSGNTIYFGEGSWLTVV.

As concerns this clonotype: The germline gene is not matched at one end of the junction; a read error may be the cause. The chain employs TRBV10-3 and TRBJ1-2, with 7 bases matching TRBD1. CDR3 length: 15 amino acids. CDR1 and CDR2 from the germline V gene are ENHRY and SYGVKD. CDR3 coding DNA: TGTGCCAGCAGTGAGGGTAAGGGGGCGCGGGTTGGCTACACCTTC. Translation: CASSEGKGARVGYTF.

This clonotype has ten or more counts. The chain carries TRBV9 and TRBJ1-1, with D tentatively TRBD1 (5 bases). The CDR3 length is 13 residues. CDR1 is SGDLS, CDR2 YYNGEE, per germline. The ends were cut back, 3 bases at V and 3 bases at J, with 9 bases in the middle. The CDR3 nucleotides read TGTGCCAGCAGCGGAGGGGAGTACACTGAAGCTTTCTTT. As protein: CASSGGEYTEAFF.

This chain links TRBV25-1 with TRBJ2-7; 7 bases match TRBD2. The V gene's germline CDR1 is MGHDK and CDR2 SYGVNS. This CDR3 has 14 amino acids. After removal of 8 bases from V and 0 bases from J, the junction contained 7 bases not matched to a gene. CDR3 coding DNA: TGTGCCAGCGTCGCAAGCGGGGCCTCCTACGAGCAGTACTTC. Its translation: CASVASGASYEQYF.

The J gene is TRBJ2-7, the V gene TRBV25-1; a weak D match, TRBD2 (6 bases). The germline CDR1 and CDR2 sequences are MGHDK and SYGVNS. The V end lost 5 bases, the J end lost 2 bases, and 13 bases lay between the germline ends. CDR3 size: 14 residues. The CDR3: CASSLLARAYEQYF. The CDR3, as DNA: TGTGCCAGCAGTTTACTAGCACGAGCCTACGAGCAGTACTTC.

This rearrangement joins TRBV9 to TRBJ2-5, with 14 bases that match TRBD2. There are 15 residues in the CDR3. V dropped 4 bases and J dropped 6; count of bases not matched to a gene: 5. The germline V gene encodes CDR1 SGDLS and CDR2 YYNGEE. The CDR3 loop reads CASSLGTSGGKTQYF. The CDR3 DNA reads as TGTGCCAGCAGCCTCGGGACTAGCGGGGGAAAGACCCAGTACTTC. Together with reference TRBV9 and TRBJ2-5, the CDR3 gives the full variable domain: DSGVTQTPKHLITATGQRVTLRCSPRSGDLSVYWYQQSLDQGLQFLIQYYNGEERAKGNILERFSAQQFPDLHSELNLSSLELGDSALYFCASSLGTSGGKTQYFGPGTRLLVL.

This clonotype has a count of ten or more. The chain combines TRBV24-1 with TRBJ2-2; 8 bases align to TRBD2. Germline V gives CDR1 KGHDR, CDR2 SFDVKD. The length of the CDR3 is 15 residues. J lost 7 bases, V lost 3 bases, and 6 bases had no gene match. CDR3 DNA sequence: TGTGCCACCAGTGATGACGGGAGGGGTGGCGGGGAGCTGTTTTTT. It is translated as CATSDDGRGGGELFF.

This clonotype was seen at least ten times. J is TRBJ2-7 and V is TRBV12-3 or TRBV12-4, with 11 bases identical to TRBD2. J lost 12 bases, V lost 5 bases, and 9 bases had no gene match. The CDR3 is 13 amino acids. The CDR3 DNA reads TGTGCCAGCAGTCCCTCGACTAGCGGGGACGGGTACTTC. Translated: CASSPSTSGDGYF.

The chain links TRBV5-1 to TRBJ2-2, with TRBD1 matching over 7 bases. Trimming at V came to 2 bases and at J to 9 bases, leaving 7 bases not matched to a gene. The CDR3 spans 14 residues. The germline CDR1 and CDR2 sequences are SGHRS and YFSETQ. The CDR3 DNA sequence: TGCGCCAGCAGCTTCGGACAGGCTGACAGGGAGCTGTTTTTT. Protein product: CASSFGQADRELFF.

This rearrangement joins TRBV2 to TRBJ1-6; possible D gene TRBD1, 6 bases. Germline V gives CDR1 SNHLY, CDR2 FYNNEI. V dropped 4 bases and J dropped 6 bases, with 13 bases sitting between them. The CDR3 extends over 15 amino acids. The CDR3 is CASSGRGQRNSPLHF. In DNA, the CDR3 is TGTGCCAGCAGTGGCCGGGGGCAACGTAATTCACCCCTCCACTTT.

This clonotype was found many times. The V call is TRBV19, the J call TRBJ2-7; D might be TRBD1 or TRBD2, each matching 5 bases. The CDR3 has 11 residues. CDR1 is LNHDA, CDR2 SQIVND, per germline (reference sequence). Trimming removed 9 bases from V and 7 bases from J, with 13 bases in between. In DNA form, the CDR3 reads TGTGCCAGCGGGACCGCCTGGGAGCAGTACTTC. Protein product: CASGTAWEQYF.

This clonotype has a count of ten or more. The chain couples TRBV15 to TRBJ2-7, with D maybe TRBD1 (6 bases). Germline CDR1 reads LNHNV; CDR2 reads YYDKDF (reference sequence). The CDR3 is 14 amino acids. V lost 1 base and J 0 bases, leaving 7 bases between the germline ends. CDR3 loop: CATSRGDISYEQYF. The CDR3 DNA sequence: TGTGCCACCAGCAGAGGGGACATCTCCTACGAGCAGTACTTC.